What follows are 2 T cell receptor beta chains derived from one specimen sequenced in a study of blood T cell repertoires in COVID-19. The repertoire was sequenced with immunoSEQ multiplex PCR; TCRdb's copy has only in-frame clones and lacks some. The sample lists almost 200,000 clones, around 85% occurring once. The specimen sequenced was peripheral blood. These receptors were collected from a woman in her 70s with acute or convalescent COVID-19.

CDR3 nucleotide sequence: TGCAGCGTTGAATCGGTCAGGGGGTCCGGAAACACCATATATTTT. Its protein is CSVESVRGSGNTIYF. The chain joins TRBV29-1 to TRBJ1-3; 7 bases are a match to TRBD1. Germline values: CDR1 SQVTM, CDR2 ANQGSEA. The CDR3 spans 15 residues. V gave up 2 bases and J gave up 4 bases; unmatched junction bases: 8.

This clone has a handful of counts. The chain uses TRBV12-3 or TRBV12-4 and TRBJ1-1; possible D gene TRBD1, 6 bases. This CDR3 contains 13 residues. With 5 bases removed from V and 5 bases from J, the gap between germline ends came to 12 bases. The CDR3 spells CASSRTQGTEAFF. The CDR3 nucleotides read TGTGCCAGCAGTCGGACCCAGGGGACTGAAGCTTTCTTT.